A selection of T cell receptor beta chains follows, all from one sample in a study of cytomegalovirus exposure and HLA in healthy donors. The data were produced by immunoSEQ multiplex PCR, yet TCRdb's version contains in-frame clones alone and is incomplete. The table shows roughly 100,000 clones, with approximately 80% occurring only once. The sequenced sample was PBMCs. Receptors originate from a man between 45 and 60 years old in good health and CMV-seronegative. Both conserved end residues are part of each CDR3. D genes are given only for firm matches. Only some rows state a clone size, as once, few, many or a class for expanded clones.

NA | NA | TRBJ1-1 | TRBV5-6 | CASSLFMANTEAFF | TGTGCCAGCAGCTTGTTTATGGCGAACACTGAAGCTTTCTTT
NA | NA | TRBJ1-2 | TRBV20-1 | CRAEKNYGYTF | TGCAGGGCGGAGAAGAACTATGGCTACACCTTC
NA | NA | TRBJ2-2 | TRBV5-1 | CASSLVSGTGELFF | TGCGCCAGCAGCTTGGTTTCCGGGACCGGGGAGCTGTTTTTT
TRBD1 | NA | TRBJ2-1 | TRBV28 | CASILGTGGHNEQFF | TGTGCCAGCATCTTAGGGACAGGGGGGCACAATGAGCAGTTCTTC
NA | NA | TRBJ2-1 | TRBV5-1 | CASSFFSLGPGEQFF | TGCGCCAGCAGTTTTTTTTCGTTGGGGCCAGGTGAGCAGTTCTTC
TRBD1 | NA | TRBJ1-1 | TRBV6-4 | CASSDSAAGGTEAFF | TGTGCCAGCAGTGACTCGGCGGCAGGGGGCACTGAAGCTTTCTTT
TRBD1 | few | TRBJ1-2 | TRBV9 | CASSAHRQGNTRGYTF | TGTGCCAGCAGCGCACACCGACAGGGTAACACGAGGGGCTACACCTTC
NA | once | TRBJ2-4 | TRBV21-1 | CASSNNIRRRLAKNIQYF | TGTGCCAGCAGCAATAACATAAGGCGAAGACTAGCCAAAAACATTCAGTACTTC
NA | NA | TRBJ2-2 | TRBV18 | CASSPERIVGELFF | TGTGCCAGCTCACCTGAGCGAATTGTCGGGGAGCTGTTTTTT
TRBD2 | NA | TRBJ2-3 | TRBV4-2 | CASSQEFRTSGVLDTQYF | TGTGCCAGCAGCCAAGAGTTCCGGACTAGCGGCGTATTAGATACGCAGTATTTT
TRBD1 | NA | TRBJ1-2 | TRBV10-3 | CAISELTGGDYGYTF | TGTGCCATCAGTGAGTTGACAGGGGGCGACTATGGCTACACCTTC
NA | once | TRBJ2-2 | TRBV11-2 | CASTLTGNTGELFF | TGTGCCAGCACCTTAACAGGGAACACCGGGGAGCTGTTTTTT
NA | NA | TRBJ1-3 | TRBV6-5 | CASGTPGNTIYF | TGTGCCAGCGGGACACCTGGAAACACCATATATTTT
NA | few | TRBJ1-4 | TRBV7-9 | CASSPDAVATNEKLFF | TGTGCCAGCAGCCCAGATGCAGTTGCAACTAATGAAAAACTGTTTTTT
NA | NA | TRBJ1-3 | TRBV13 | CASSSQADGNTIYF | TGTGCCAGCAGCTCACAGGCTGATGGAAACACCATATATTTT
TRBD2 | few | TRBJ2-1 | TRBV6-5 | CASNGPSGGAVKQFF | TGTGCCAGCAACGGTCCTAGCGGGGGGGCTGTAAAGCAGTTCTTC
TRBD1 | NA | TRBJ1-1 | TRBV5-6 | CASSPGQGRREAFF | TGTGCCAGCAGCCCGGGACAGGGAAGACGTGAAGCTTTCTTT
TRBD2 | NA | TRBJ2-7 | TRBV10-1 | CATAAGGTYEQYF | TGCGCCACAGCAGCGGGGGGGACCTACGAGCAGTACTTC
TRBD2 | NA | TRBJ2-5 | TRBV2 | CASSEAGGDQETQYF | TGTGCCAGCAGTGAGGCGGGGGGGGACCAAGAGACCCAGTACTTC
TRBD1 | NA | TRBJ1-2 | TRBV6-5 | CASSRDRANYGYTF | TGTGCCAGCAGCCGGGACAGGGCGAACTATGGCTACACCTTC
NA | NA | TRBJ2-1 | TRBV7-6 | CASSLAQRGEQFF | TGTGCCAGCAGCTTAGCCCAACGGGGTGAGCAGTTCTTC
NA | NA | TRBJ2-2 | TRBV6-5 | CITGLSGELFF | TGTATTACAGGGTTGTCCGGGGAGCTGTTTTTT
NA | NA | TRBJ2-3 | TRBV7-2 | CASSLFADSSTDTQYF | TGTGCCAGCAGCTTATTTGCAGACAGCAGCACAGATACGCAGTATTTT
NA | NA | TRBJ1-2 | TRBV6-6 | CASSYTTGGDYGYTF | TGTGCCAGCAGTTACACCACCGGGGGGGACTATGGCTACACCTTC
TRBD1 | NA | TRBJ2-3 | TRBV7-9 | CASSGEGAATQYF | TGTGCCAGCAGCGGAGAGGGGGCCGCTACGCAGTATTTT
NA | NA | TRBJ2-4 | TRBV2 | CASTLRLLSFIQYF | TGTGCCAGCACGTTAAGACTCCTATCATTCATTCAGTACTTC
NA | NA | TRBJ2-1 | TRBV7-9 | CASSPGIWNEQFF | TGTGCCAGCAGCCCCGGGATTTGGAATGAGCAGTTCTTC
NA | NA | TRBJ1-1 | TRBV5-4 | CASSGPQAMNTEAFF | TGTGCCAGCAGCGGTCCTCAGGCTATGAACACTGAAGCTTTCTTT
NA | NA | TRBJ1-4 | TRBV6-5 | CASKPPSGLGEKLFF | TGTGCCAGCAAACCACCTTCAGGGTTGGGTGAAAAACTGTTTTTT
TRBD1 | NA | TRBJ1-1 | TRBV10-2 | CASHTWDRRNTEAFF | TGCGCCAGCCATACCTGGGACAGGAGAAACACTGAAGCTTTCTTT
NA | NA | TRBJ2-2 | TRBV5-1 | CASSWTRGNTGELFF | TGCGCCAGCAGCTGGACCCGGGGGAACACCGGGGAGCTGTTTTTT
NA | NA | TRBJ1-1 | TRBV28 | CASIIDTNTEAFF | TGTGCCAGCATTATTGACACGAACACTGAAGCTTTCTTT
TRBD1 | NA | TRBJ2-7 | TRBV7-6 | CASSDGQGARQYF | TGTGCCAGCAGCGATGGACAGGGGGCTAGGCAGTACTTC
TRBD1 | NA | TRBJ1-6 | TRBV4-2 | CASSREDRNNSPLHF | TGTGCCAGCAGCCGCGAGGACAGGAATAATTCACCCCTCCACTTT
TRBD1 | NA | TRBJ1-5 | TRBV5-6 | CASSFGTANQPQHF | TGTGCCAGCAGCTTCGGGACAGCTAATCAGCCCCAGCATTTT
TRBD2 | NA | TRBJ2-3 | TRBV19 | CASSTLAGGRTDTQYF | TGTGCCAGTAGTACACTAGCGGGGGGGCGAACAGATACGCAGTATTTT
NA | few | TRBJ1-6 | TRBV5-5 | CASSLTGGSYSPLHF | TGTGCCAGCAGCTTGACTGGCGGATCCTATTCACCCCTCCACTTT
NA | NA | TRBJ2-3 | TRBV2 | CASATFPMTDTQYF | TGTGCCAGCGCTACCTTCCCCATGACAGATACGCAGTATTTT
NA | once | TRBJ1-6 | TRBV6-5 | CASRMNSNSPLHF | TGTGCCAGCAGGATGAACTCTAATTCACCCCTCCACTTT
NA | NA | TRBJ2-7 | TRBV28 | CASGMRQGYEQYF | TGTGCCAGCGGGATGCGGCAGGGCTACGAGCAGTACTTC
NA | few | TRBJ2-5 | TRBV19 | CASSFPRQNLQETQYF | TGTGCCAGTAGTTTCCCTCGACAGAACTTACAAGAGACCCAGTACTTC
NA | NA | TRBJ1-1 | TRBV28 | CASSPPMRTEAFF | TGTGCCAGCAGTCCTCCGATGCGCACTGAAGCTTTCTTT
TRBD2 | NA | TRBJ2-7 | TRBV4-3 | CASSQDLLAGSYEQYF | TGCGCCAGCAGCCAAGATCTACTAGCGGGGAGCTACGAGCAGTACTTC
NA | NA | TRBJ1-3 | TRBV7-9 | CASSAGNSGNTIYF | TGTGCCAGCAGCGCCGGTAATTCTGGAAACACCATATATTTT
NA | NA | TRBJ2-5 | TRBV5-4 | CASTANSRETQYF | TGTGCCAGCACCGCCAACTCGAGGGAGACCCAGTACTTC
TRBD1 | NA | TRBJ1-1 | TRBV30 | CAWSVRFVWQGAGDTEAFF | TGTGCCTGGAGTGTAAGATTTGTATGGCAGGGGGCAGGGGACACTGAAGCTTTCTTT
NA | once | TRBJ2-7 | TRBV10-3 | CAISESRDEQYF | TGTGCCATCAGTGAGTCGAGGGACGAGCAGTACTTC
NA | NA | TRBJ2-5 | TRBV28 | CASSLRGREAKRGVQETQYF | TGTGCCAGCAGTTTAAGGGGGAGGGAAGCTAAGAGAGGGGTGCAAGAGACCCAGTACTTC
TRBD2 | NA | TRBJ2-7 | TRBV5-1 | CASSQAGGPSYEQYF | TGCGCCAGCAGCCAAGCGGGGGGACCCTCCTACGAGCAGTACTTC